The TCR beta chain described here comes from a study of cytomegalovirus exposure and HLA in healthy donors. The primer mix had 60 Vbeta and 13 Jbeta primers. Libraries were prepared by immunoSEQ multiplex PCR; TCRdb keeps only in-frame clonotypes and omits some of them. The sample contains around 200,000 clones, approximately 70% of which appear only once. V lost 5 bases, J lost 2 bases, and 9 bases lay in between. The CDR3 loop spans 14 amino acids. In germline, CDR1 is SEHNR, CDR2 FQNEAQ (reference sequence). The study's findings and limits: Using the classifier, cytomegalovirus status was reportedly diagnosed with high specificity and sensitivity. In an earlier analysis, about 87% or about 30%: the productive usage of most TCR beta V segments.

To note about this clone: As yet, its antigen is unknown.

The receptor was derived from a woman aged 30 to 39 in good health and CMV-seropositive. This chain connects TRBV7-9 to TRBJ2-2, with D possibly TRBD2 on 6 matching bases. Material for sequencing was PBMCs. This chain's CDR3 is CASSIGTNTGELFF. CDR3 DNA: TGTGCCAGCAGCATCGGGACTAACACCGGGGAGCTGTTTTTT.